This record covers a single TCR beta chain. In the authors' methods: Nucleated cell counts were estimated from reference gene primer amplification. Here immunoSEQ multiplex PCR was the method, and the copy in TCRdb shows in-frame clones only, minus some. That table is the source of V, J and clone size, and D and trimming were worked out from the DNA. The sample includes more than 250,000 clones, 75% to 90% of them seen just once. The CDR3 contains 15 residues. V was trimmed by 5 bases and J by 1 base, leaving 14 bases between them. CDR1 LNHNV and CDR2 YYDKDF come from the germline V gene (reference sequence). This sample is part of a study of blood T cell repertoires in COVID-19. Across the whole study: Whether acute or convalescent, the COVID-19 samples came from the United States, Italy and Spain. PBMCs, B-cell-depleted T cells, or T cells were the source of the cDNA or gDNA that made up the material.

The receptor's source is a man in his 60s who had recovered from COVID-19. The material sequenced was peripheral blood. J is TRBJ2-5 and V is TRBV15; weak D call: TRBD2 (6 bases). The CDR3 here is CATSPQRDSQETQYF. The CDR3 DNA follows: TGTGCCACCAGCCCTCAGAGGGACTCCCAAGAGACCCAGTACTTC.